The clone carrying this T cell receptor beta chain appeared once. Enrolled during active infection, Seattle patients were then followed longitudinally. The record originates from a study of blood T cell repertoires in COVID-19. Study as a whole: The United States, Italy and Spain supplied acute and convalescent COVID-19 samples. PBMCs, B-cell-depleted T cells, or T cells provided the cDNA or gDNA that made up the material.

Per the original methods: Scientists estimated how many nucleated cells there were by amplifying reference gene primers. TCRdb's table, derived via immunoSEQ multiplex PCR, lists solely in-frame clones and lacks some. That table furnishes V, J and clone size, whereas the DNA furnished D and trimming. The data show roughly 290,000 clones, over 75% seen once. The CDR3 runs to 16 residues. The V and J genes are TRBV21-1 and TRBJ1-2; the D call TRBD1 from the table was never checked on the DNA. TRBV21-1 is marked as a pseudogene. The specimen was peripheral blood. The source is a woman aged 30 to 39 with COVID-19, enrolled during active disease. The CDR3 region has the DNA TGTGCCAGCAGCAAGGGCTCAGGGGGAGCGTTCTATGGCTACACCTTC. Encoded protein: CASSKGSGGAFYGYTF.